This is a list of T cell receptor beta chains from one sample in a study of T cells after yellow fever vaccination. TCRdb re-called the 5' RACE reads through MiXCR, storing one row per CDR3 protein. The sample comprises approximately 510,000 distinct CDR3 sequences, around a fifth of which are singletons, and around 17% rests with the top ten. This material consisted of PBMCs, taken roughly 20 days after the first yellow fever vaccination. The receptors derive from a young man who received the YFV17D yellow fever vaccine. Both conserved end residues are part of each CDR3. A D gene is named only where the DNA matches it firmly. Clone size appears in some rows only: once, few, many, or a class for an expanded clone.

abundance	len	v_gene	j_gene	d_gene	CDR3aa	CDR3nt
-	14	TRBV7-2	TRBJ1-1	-	CASSFGPVDTEAFF	TGTGCCAGCAGCTTCGGACCGGTAGACACTGAAGCTTTCTTT
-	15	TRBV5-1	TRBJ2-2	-	CASSERTANTGELFF	TGCGCCAGCAGCGAAAGGACAGCGAACACCGGGGAGCTGTTTTTT
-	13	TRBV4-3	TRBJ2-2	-	CASSQVTDGELFF	TGCGCCAGCAGCCAAGTTACGGACGGGGAGCTGTTTTTT
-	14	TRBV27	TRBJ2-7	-	CASSLLGENYEQYF	TGTGCCAGCAGTTTACTCGGGGAAAACTACGAGCAGTACTTC
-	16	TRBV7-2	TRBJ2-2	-	CASRPTGTGVTGELFF	TGTGCCAGCAGGCCTACCGGGACTGGGGTCACCGGGGAGCTGTTTTTT
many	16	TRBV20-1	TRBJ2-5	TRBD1	CSAPDRESALRETQYF	TGCAGTGCCCCCGACAGGGAATCGGCGTTAAGGGAGACCCAGTACTTC
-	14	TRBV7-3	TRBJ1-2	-	CASSSNRARYGYTF	TGTGCCAGCAGCTCAAACCGGGCCCGCTATGGCTACACCTTC
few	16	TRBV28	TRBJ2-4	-	CASSLSLEVAKNIQYF	TGTGCCAGCAGTTTAAGCCTAGAAGTAGCCAAAAACATTCAGTACTTC
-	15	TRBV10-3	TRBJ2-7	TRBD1	CAIMGGDRVNHEQYF	TGTGCCATCATGGGGGGGGACAGGGTGAACCACGAGCAGTACTTC
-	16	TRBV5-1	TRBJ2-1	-	CASSLGGGGFYNEQFF	TGCGCCAGCAGCTTGGGAGGCGGGGGCTTTTACAATGAGCAGTTCTTC
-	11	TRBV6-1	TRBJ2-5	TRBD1	CASREDRGLNF	TGTGCCAGCAGGGAAGACAGGGGTCTCAACTTC
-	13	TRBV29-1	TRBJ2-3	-	CSVAGTLTDTQYF	TGCAGCGTGGCGGGCACACTCACAGATACGCAGTATTTT
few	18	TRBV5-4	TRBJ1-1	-	CANHPPGGLGGKDTEAFF	TGTGCCAACCATCCCCCTGGGGGATTGGGCGGGAAAGACACTGAAGCTTTCTTT
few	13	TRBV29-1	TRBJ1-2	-	CSALPIEDDGYTF	TGCAGCGCCCTGCCCATCGAGGATGATGGCTACACCTTC
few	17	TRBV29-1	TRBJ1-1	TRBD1	CSVAADRGWRMNTEAFF	TGCAGCGTTGCTGCGGACAGGGGTTGGAGGATGAACACTGAAGCTTTCTTT
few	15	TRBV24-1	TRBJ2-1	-	CATSDPTTGYNEQFF	TGTGCCACCAGTGATCCTACAACTGGTTACAATGAGCAGTTCTTC
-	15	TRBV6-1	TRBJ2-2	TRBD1	CASSQGQGFTGELFF	TGTGCCAGCAGTCAAGGACAGGGTTTCACCGGGGAGCTGTTTTTT
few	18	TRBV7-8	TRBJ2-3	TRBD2	CASSPAGASGGATDTQYF	TGTGCCAGCAGCCCCGCCGGGGCTAGCGGGGGGGCCACAGATACGCAGTATTTT
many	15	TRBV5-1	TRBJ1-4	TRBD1	CASSLAGTGGEKLFF	TGCGCCAGCAGCTTGGCCGGGACAGGAGGTGAAAAACTGTTTTTT
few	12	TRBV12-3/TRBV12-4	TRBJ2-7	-	CASSLDSGSQYF	TGTGCCAGCAGTTTAGATTCGGGATCTCAGTACTTC
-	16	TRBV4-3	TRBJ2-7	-	CASSQGRGRAASEQYF	TGCGCCAGCAGCCAAGGGCGGGGACGCGCGGCCTCCGAGCAGTACTTC
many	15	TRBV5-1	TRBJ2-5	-	CASSFAGGRGETQYF	TGCGCCAGCAGCTTTGCCGGGGGCCGCGGAGAGACCCAGTACTTC
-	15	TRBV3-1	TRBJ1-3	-	CASSQATGAGNTIYF	TGTGCCAGCAGCCAAGCGACGGGGGCTGGAAACACCATATATTTT
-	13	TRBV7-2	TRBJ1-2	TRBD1	CASSPSEGAGYTF	TGTGCCAGCAGCCCCAGTGAGGGGGCCGGCTACACCTTC
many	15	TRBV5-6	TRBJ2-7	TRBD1	CASSFDRTGVNEQYF	TGTGCCAGCAGCTTCGACCGGACAGGGGTGAACGAGCAGTACTTC
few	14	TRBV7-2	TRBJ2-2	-	CASSLPYRPGELFF	TGTGCCAGCAGCTTACCCTATAGGCCCGGGGAGCTGTTTTTT
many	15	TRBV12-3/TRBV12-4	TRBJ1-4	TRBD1	CASSPRTGPNEKLFF	TGTGCCAGCAGCCCTAGGACAGGGCCGAATGAAAAACTGTTTTTT
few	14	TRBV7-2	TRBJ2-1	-	CASSQRLRDNEQFF	TGTGCCAGCAGCCAAAGGCTCAGAGACAATGAGCAGTTCTTC
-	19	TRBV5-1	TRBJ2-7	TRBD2	CASSGGTEIGRGDSYEQYF	TGCGCCAGCAGCGGAGGTACGGAGATCGGGCGGGGGGACTCCTACGAGCAGTACTTC
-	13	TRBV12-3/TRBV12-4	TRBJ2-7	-	CASSLAFRAEQYF	TGTGCCAGCAGTTTAGCGTTTCGTGCCGAGCAGTACTTC
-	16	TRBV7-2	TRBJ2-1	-	CASSKDPGRRNNEQFF	TGTGCCAGCAGTAAAGATCCGGGACGTAGAAACAATGAGCAGTTCTTC
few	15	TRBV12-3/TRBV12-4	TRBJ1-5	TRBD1	CASSASEGALQPQHF	TGTGCCAGCAGTGCTTCTGAGGGGGCGTTACAGCCCCAGCATTTT